Described below is a single T cell receptor beta chain sequence and its context. Its antigen is unknown. The sample belongs to a study of response to subunit inactivated influenza vaccine. Study outcomes and limitations: It was suggested by the authors that few new T cells are recruited by each seasonal influenza vaccination.

From germline, CDR1 is DFQATT and CDR2 SNEGSKA (reference sequence). Between the trimmed V and J ends, which lost 5 bases and 6 bases, there was a span of 14 bases. This CDR3 spans 12 amino acids. TCRdb processed the RT-PCR reads anew with MiXCR; each CDR3 protein has one entry. Among under 750,000 distinct CDR3 sequences listed, roughly 12% were seen once. The rearrangement uses TRBV20-1 and TRBJ2-7; possible D gene TRBD1, 5 bases. The TCR was taken from a man over 45 who received an inactivated influenza vaccine. The source material was PBMCs from blood, sampled on the day of vaccination. The chain's CDR3 is CSAQDMTSEQYF. As DNA, the CDR3 is TGCAGTGCTCAGGACATGACCTCCGAGCAGTACTTC.